Each of the 11 T cell receptor beta chains below was sequenced from the same sample in a study of control samples from healthy donors and cancer patients. Assay used: immunoSEQ multiplex PCR; TCRdb lists only in-frame clones, some missing. Altogether about 14,000 clones are present, 60% to 80% being singletons, with the ten largest covering roughly 18%. The sequencing sample was made of formalin-fixed, paraffin-embedded tissue. These receptors originate from a female donor with lung cancer.

The chain links TRBV4-2 to TRBJ2-4, with 12 bases that match TRBD2. The CDR3 loop spans 19 amino acids. The germline gives CDR1 LGHNA, CDR2 YNFKEQ. V trimming: 0 bases; J trimming: 0 bases; junction bases outside the gene matches: 6. CDR3 protein: CASSQERLAGGGAKNIQYF. The CDR3 nucleotides read TGTGCCAGCAGCCAAGAGCGGCTAGCGGGGGGGGGAGCCAAAAACATTCAGTACTTC.

The table lists this clone with a few counts. The V call is TRBV6-2 or TRBV6-3, the J call TRBJ2-5, with 8 bases matching TRBD2. Germline loops: CDR1 MNHEY, CDR2 SVGEGT. This CDR3 is 16 amino acids long. The V gene end was trimmed by 2 bases and the J gene end by 4 bases; junction bases not matched to a gene: 9. The CDR3 region is CASSYVSGNWIETQYF. The DNA of the CDR3 is TGTGCCAGCAGTTACGTTAGCGGGAACTGGATAGAGACCCAGTACTTC.

This chain links TRBV2 with TRBJ2-5; D is undetermined. The V end was cut by 7 bases, the J end by 0 bases, with 12 bases between. The CDR3 length is 14 residues. Germline assignment: CDR1 SNHLY and CDR2 FYNNEI. The CDR3: CASMADLYQETQYF. The CDR3 DNA sequence: TGTGCCAGCATGGCCGACCTGTACCAAGAGACCCAGTACTTC. The full variable domain, completed using reference TRBV2 and TRBJ2-5, is EPEVTQTPSHQVTQMGQEVILRCVPISNHLYFYWYRQILGQKVEFLVSFYNNEISEKSEIFDDQFSVERPDGSNFTLKIRSTKLEDSAMYFCASMADLYQETQYFGPGTRLLVL.

V and J are TRBV4-2 and TRBJ2-1; a weak D match, TRBD2 (5 bases). Looked up from germline, CDR1 is LGHNA and CDR2 is YNFKEQ. The ends were cut back, 6 bases at V and 5 bases at J, with 17 bases in the middle. The CDR3 extends over 15 amino acids. The CDR3 DNA is TGTGCCAGCAGTCTCCAAGAGGGAGTTCACAATGAGCAGTTCTTC. Its translation is CASSLQEGVHNEQFF.

The chain links TRBV4-2 to TRBJ2-7, with 9 nucleotides matching TRBD2. Per germline, CDR1 LGHNA and CDR2 YNFKEQ. The CDR3 loop spans 16 amino acids. The ends lost 2 bases at V and 0 bases at J; junction bases unmatched: 5. CDR3 sequence (DNA): TGTGCCAGCAGCCAACGACTAGCGGACTCCTCCTACGAGCAGTACTTC. Translated, it gives CASSQRLADSSYEQYF.

This clone was counted only a few times. The V and J genes are TRBV5-1 and TRBJ2-3; no clear D. Germline CDR1 is SGHRS and CDR2 is YFSETQ. The CDR3 is made up of 16 amino acids. V was pared by 0 bases and J by 0 bases, with 11 bases between. CDR3 nucleotide sequence: TGCGCCAGCAGCTTGGGTCTAGTAGCTAGCACAGATACGCAGTATTTT. Protein product: CASSLGLVASTDTQYF.

The CDR3 spells CGGGGRFPKEKLFF. The CDR3 DNA sequence: TGTGGTGGGGGGGGAAGGTTTCCGAAGGAAAAACTGTTTTTT. The chain combines TRBV7-5 with TRBJ1-4. TRBV7-5 is a pseudogene. The CDR3 consists of 14 residues.

The J gene is TRBJ2-2, the V gene TRBV5-6; D is unresolved. V gave up 3 bases and J gave up 6 bases, with 3 bases separating them. Germline V lookup: CDR1 SGHDT, CDR2 YYEEEE. This CDR3 contains 11 residues. CDR3 in DNA: TGTGCCAGCAGCTGGGCCGGGGAGCTGTTTTTT. Protein sequence: CASSWAGELFF.

The CDR3 loop is CASSLLLAGELFF. As DNA, the CDR3 is TGCGCCAGCAGCTTGCTTCTCGCCGGGGAGCTGTTTTTT. This chain connects TRBV5-1 to TRBJ2-2; D is ambiguous. The ends were cut back, 1 base at V and 6 bases at J, with 7 bases in the middle. The CDR3 runs to 13 residues. Per germline, CDR1 SGHRS and CDR2 YFSETQ.

The V gene is TRBV4-1, the J gene TRBJ2-3; D gene ambiguous. The V gene lost 0 bases and the J gene lost 3 bases, with 7 bases spanning the gap. The CDR3 has 14 residues. Germline-derived CDR1 and CDR2 are MGHRA and YSYEKL. The CDR3 nucleotides read TGCGCCAGCAGCCAAGATGCGGAGACAGATACGCAGTATTTT. Translated, it gives CASSQDAETDTQYF.

V gene TRBV29-1 combines with J gene TRBJ1-6; D remains ambiguous. CDR1 and CDR2 (germline): SQVTM, ANQGSEA. CDR3 length: 13 amino acids. Trimming left V 5 bases short and J 7 bases short, with 12 bases between. CDR3 in amino acids: CSVSGGGNSPLHF. The CDR3 region has the DNA TGCAGCGTTTCGGGCGGTGGAAATTCACCCCTCCACTTT.